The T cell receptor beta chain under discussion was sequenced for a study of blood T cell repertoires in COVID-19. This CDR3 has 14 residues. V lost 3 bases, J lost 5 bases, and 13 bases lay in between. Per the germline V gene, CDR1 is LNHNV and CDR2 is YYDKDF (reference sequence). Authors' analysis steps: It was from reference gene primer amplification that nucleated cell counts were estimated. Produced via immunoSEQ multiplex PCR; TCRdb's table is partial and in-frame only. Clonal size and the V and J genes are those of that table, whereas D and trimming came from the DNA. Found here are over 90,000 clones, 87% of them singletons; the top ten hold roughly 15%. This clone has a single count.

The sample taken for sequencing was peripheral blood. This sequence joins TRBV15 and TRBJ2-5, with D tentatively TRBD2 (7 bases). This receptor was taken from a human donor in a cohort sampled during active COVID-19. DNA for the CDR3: TGTGCCACCAGCAGCGGGGGCGGGGGTGAGACCCAGTACTTC. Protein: CATSSGGGGETQYF.